This T cell receptor beta chain was captured by sequencing in a study of T-cell memory formation after mild COVID-19. Study-level findings and limits: Cross-reactive memory appears to have joined, as suggested by some responding clones showing up in pre-infection memory.

For this clonotype: Its antigen is still unknown.

The CDR3 length is 14 residues. Unmatched junction bases numbered 8, after V lost 4 bases and J lost 8 bases. CDR1 and CDR2 from the germline V gene are SGHRS and YFSETQ. TCRdb passed the 5' RACE reads through MiXCR, listing each CDR3 protein once. The sample lists about 340,000 distinct CDR3 sequences; around 20% were seen once. Sequencing was performed on PBMCs or a T cell subset sorted from them (not recorded which). The chain employs TRBV5-1 and TRBJ1-2, with TRBD1 matching over 10 bases. This sequence was found in a young man who had mild COVID-19 (a few samples of this study predate the infection). Cell type and time point are not known. The CDR3 sequence is CASSRQGADVGYTF. The CDR3 DNA reads as TGCGCCAGCAGCCGACAGGGGGCTGATGTCGGCTACACCTTC.